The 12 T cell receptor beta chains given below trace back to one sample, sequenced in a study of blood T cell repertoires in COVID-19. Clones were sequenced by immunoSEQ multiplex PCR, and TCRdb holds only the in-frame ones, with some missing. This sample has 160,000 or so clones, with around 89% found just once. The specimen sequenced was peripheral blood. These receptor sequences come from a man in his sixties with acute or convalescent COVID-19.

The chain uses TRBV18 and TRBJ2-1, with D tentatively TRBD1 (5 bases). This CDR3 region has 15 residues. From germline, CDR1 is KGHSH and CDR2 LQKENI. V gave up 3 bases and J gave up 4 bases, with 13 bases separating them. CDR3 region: CASSPGSGIYNEQFF. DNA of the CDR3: TGTGCCAGCTCACCTGGGTCAGGGATTTACAATGAGCAGTTCTTC.

The CDR3 DNA is TGTGCCAGCAGCTTAGGGGGGGGGTACTCCTACGAGCAGTACTTC. It yields the protein CASSLGGGYSYEQYF. The chain is built from TRBV7-2 and TRBJ2-7; 7 positions match TRBD2. Per germline, CDR1 SGHTA and CDR2 FQGNSA. The CDR3 spans 15 residues. V gave up 1 base and J gave up 0 bases; unmatched junction bases: 3.

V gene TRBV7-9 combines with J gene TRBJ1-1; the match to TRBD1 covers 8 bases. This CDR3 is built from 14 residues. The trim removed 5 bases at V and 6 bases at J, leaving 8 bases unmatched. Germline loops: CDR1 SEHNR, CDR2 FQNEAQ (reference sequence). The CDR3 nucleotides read TGTGCCAGCAGCGCTATCAGGGGGCTCGCTGAAGCTTTCTTT. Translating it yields CASSAIRGLAEAFF.

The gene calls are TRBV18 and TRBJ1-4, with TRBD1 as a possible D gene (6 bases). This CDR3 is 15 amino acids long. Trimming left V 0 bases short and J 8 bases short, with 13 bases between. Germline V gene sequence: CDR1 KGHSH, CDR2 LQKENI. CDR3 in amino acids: CASSPPAGAGEKLFF. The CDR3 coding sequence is TGTGCCAGCTCACCACCTGCAGGGGCCGGGGAAAAACTGTTTTTT.

This CDR3 is CASRPPGQGSFDEQFF. Here the CDR3 DNA reads TGTGCCAGCAGGCCGCCGGGACAGGGGTCTTTCGATGAGCAGTTCTTC. The V gene is TRBV7-9, the J gene TRBJ2-1, with 10 nucleotides matching TRBD1. This CDR3 has 16 residues. The V gene end was trimmed by 6 bases and the J gene end by 8 bases; junction bases not matched to a gene: 13. In germline, CDR1 is SEHNR, CDR2 FQNEAQ (reference sequence). Full variable domain (outside the CDR3, taken from reference TRBV7-9 and TRBJ2-1): DTGVSQNPRHKITKRGQNVTFRCDPISEHNRLYWYRQTLGQGPEFLTYFQNEAQLEKSRLLSDRFSAERPKGSFSTLEIQRTEQGDSAMYLCASRPPGQGSFDEQFFGPGTRLTVL.

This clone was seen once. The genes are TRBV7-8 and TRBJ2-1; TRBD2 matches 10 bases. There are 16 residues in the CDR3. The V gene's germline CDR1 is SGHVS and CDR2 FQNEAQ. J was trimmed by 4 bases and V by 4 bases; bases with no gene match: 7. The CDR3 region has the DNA TGTGCCAGCAGCTCAGCGGGGGGGCATGAGTACAATGAGCAGTTCTTC. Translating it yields CASSSAGGHEYNEQFF.

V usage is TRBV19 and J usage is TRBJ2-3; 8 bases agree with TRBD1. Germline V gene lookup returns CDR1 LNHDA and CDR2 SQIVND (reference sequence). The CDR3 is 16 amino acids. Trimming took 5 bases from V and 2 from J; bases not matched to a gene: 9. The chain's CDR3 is CASSLTGASFTDTQYF. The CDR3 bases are TGTGCCAGTAGTCTGACAGGGGCATCTTTCACAGATACGCAGTATTTT.

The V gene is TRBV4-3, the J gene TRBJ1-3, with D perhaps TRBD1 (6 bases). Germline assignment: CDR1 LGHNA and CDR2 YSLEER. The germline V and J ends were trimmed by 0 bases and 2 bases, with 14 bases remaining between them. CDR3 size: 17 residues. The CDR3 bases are TGCGCCAGCAGCCAAGATTCTCTGGGGGCCGCTGGAAACACCATATATTTT. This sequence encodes CASSQDSLGAAGNTIYF.

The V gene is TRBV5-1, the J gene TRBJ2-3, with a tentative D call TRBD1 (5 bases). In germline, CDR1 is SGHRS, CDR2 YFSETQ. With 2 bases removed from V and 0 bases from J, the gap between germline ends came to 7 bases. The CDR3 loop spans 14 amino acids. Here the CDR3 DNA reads TGCGCCAGCAGCTTCAGGGTAAGCACAGATACGCAGTATTTT. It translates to CASSFRVSTDTQYF.

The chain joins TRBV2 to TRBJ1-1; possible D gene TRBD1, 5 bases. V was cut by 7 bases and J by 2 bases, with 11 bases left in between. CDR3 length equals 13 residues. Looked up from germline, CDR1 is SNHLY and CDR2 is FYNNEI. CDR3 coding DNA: TGTGCCAGCACCGTTACAGGAAACACTGAAGCTTTCTTT. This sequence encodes CASTVTGNTEAFF.

The CDR3 loop is CASNYPLRGNTIYF. In DNA form, the CDR3 reads TGTGCCAGCAACTACCCACTTAGAGGAAACACCATATATTTT. V usage is TRBV7-9 and J usage is TRBJ1-3; D call uncertain. The V gene's germline CDR1 is SEHNR and CDR2 FQNEAQ (reference sequence). The CDR3 spans 14 residues. Deletions cut 7 bases from V and 4 bases from J, with 14 bases between.

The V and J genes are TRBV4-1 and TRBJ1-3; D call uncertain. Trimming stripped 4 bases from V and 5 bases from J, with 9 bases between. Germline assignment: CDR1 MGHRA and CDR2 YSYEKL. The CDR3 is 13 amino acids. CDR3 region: CASSPGIRNTIYF. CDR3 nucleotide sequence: TGCGCCAGCAGCCCCGGGATCAGAAACACCATATATTTT.